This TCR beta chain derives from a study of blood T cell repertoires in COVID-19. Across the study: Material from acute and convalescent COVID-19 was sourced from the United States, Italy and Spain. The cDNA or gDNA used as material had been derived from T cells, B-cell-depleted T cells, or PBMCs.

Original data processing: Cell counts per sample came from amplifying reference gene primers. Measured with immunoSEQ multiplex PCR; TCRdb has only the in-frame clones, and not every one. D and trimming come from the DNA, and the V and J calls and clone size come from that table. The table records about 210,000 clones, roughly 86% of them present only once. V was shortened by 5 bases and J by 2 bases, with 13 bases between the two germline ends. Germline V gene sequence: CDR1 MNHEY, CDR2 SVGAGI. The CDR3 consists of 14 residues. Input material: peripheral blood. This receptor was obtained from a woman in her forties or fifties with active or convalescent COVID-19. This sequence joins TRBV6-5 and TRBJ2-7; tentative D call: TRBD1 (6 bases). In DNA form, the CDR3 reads TGTGCCAGCAGTCCAACAGGGCGAACCTACGAGCAGTACTTC. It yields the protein CASSPTGRTYEQYF.